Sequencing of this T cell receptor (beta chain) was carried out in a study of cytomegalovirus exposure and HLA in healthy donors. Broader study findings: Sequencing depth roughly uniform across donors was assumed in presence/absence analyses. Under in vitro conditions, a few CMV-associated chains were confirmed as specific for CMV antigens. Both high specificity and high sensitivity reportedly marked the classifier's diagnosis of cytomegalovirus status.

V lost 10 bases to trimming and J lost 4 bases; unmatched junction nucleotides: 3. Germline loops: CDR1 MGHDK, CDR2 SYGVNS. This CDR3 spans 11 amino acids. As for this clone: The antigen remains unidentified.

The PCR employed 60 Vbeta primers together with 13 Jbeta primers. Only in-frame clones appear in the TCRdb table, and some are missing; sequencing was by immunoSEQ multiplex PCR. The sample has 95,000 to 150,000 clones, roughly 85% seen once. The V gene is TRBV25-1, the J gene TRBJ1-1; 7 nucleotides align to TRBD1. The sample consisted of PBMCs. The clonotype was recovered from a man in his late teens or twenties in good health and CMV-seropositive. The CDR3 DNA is TGTGCCACAGGGGGTAGCACTGAAGCTTTCTTT. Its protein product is CATGGSTEAFF.